This T cell receptor beta chain was observed in a study of beta chain features in type 1 diabetes. This clone was detected a few times. The study reverse transcribed the entire isolated RNA, so it sequenced expressed TCRB transcripts. Sequenced by immunoSEQ multiplex PCR; TCRdb stores in-frame clones only, minus some. This sample has 620,000 or so clones, with 15% to 18% found just once. CDR3 length: 14 residues. The V end was cut by 3 bases, the J end by 0 bases, with 9 bases between. CDR1 is LGHNA, CDR2 YSLEER, per germline. Sequenced sample: naive CD4+ T cells from blood. This chain connects TRBV4-3 to TRBJ2-7, with D possibly being TRBD1 (6 bases). This sequence originates from a man aged 18 to 29 in good health. CDR3 residues: CASSHRGGSYEQYF. In DNA, the CDR3 is TGCGCCAGCAGCCACAGAGGGGGCTCCTACGAGCAGTACTTC.